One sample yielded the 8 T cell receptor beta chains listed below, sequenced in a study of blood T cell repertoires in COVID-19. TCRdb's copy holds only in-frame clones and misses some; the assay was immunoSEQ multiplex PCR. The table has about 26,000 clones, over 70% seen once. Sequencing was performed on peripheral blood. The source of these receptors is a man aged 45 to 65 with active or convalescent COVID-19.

CDR3 bases: TGTGCCAGCAGCTTACTAGCGGGGGGGATCAATGAGCAGTTCTTC. It is translated as CASSLLAGGINEQFF. This rearrangement joins TRBV5-5 to TRBJ2-1; 13 bases line up with TRBD2. The germline gives CDR1 SGHKS, CDR2 YYEKEE (reference sequence). J lost 6 bases, V lost 2 bases, and 2 bases had no gene match. The CDR3 is 15 amino acids.

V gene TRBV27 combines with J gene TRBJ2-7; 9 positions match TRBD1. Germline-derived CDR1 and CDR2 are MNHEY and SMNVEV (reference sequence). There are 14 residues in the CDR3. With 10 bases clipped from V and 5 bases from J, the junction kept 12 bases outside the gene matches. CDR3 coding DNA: TGTGCCACCAAAAGACAGGGGGTAGGGGACGAGCAGTACTTC. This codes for CATKRQGVGDEQYF.

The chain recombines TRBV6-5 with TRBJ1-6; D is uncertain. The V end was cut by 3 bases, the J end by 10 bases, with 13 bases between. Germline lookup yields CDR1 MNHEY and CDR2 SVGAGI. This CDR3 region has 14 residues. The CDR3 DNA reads TGTGCCAGCAGTTATCCGGGTTCGAGATCACCCCTCCACTTT. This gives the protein CASSYPGSRSPLHF.

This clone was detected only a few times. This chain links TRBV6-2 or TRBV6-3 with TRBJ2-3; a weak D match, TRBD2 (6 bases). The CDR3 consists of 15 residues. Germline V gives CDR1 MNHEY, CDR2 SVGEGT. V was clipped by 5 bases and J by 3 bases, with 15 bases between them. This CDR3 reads CASSDTSRATDTQYF. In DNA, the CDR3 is TGTGCCAGCAGTGATACTAGCCGGGCGACAGATACGCAGTATTTT.

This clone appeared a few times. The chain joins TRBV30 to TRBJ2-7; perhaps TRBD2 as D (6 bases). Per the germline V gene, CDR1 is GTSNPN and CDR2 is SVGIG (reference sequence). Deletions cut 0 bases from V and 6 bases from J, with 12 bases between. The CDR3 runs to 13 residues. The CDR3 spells CAWSVTMGGEQYF. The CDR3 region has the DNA TGTGCCTGGAGTGTAACCATGGGGGGCGAGCAGTACTTC.

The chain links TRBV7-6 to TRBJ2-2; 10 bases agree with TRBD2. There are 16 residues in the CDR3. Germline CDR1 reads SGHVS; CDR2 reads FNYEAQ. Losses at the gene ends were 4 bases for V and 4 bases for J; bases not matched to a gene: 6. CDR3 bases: TGTGCCAGCAGCTCCCAAGCGGGGGGGATCACCGGGGAGCTGTTTTTT. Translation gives CASSSQAGGITGELFF.

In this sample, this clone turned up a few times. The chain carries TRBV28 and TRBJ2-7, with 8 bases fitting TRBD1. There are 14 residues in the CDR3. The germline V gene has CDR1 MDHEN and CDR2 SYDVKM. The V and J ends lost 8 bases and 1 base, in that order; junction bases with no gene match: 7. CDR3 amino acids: CASYGQGPSYEQYF. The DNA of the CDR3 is TGTGCCAGCTACGGACAGGGACCTTCCTACGAGCAGTACTTC.

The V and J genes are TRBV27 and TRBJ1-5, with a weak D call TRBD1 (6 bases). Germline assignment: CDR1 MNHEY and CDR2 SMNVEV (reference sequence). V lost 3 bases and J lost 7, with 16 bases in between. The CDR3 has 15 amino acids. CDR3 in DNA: TGTGCCAGCAGTTTGGGCCAGGGGAAGGGACAGCCCCAGCATTTT. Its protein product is CASSLGQGKGQPQHF.